This TCR beta chain was retrieved from a study of a mutant IDH1 vaccine in newly diagnosed glioma. Study-level information: In weeks 1, 3, 5, 7, 11, 15, 19 and 23, patients were vaccinated. Males made up about 60% and females about 38% of treated patients, whose mean age was around 41 years.

This sample's time point: week 23, last vaccination. The investigators gave 300 ug of mutant IDH1 20-mer peptide in each vaccine dose, together with topical imiquimod. Method: immunoSEQ multiplex PCR; TCRdb's copy keeps in-frame clones and lacks some. The table shows about 38,000 clones, with 81% occurring only once. V shed 4 bases and J 4 bases; nucleotides not matched to a gene: 4. CDR1 and CDR2 (germline): SGDLS, YYNGEE. The CDR3 covers 14 residues. This clone was seen a handful of times. Its matching antigen is unknown. The starting material was PBMCs, obtained from a glioma patient whose treatment included an IDH1 peptide vaccine. The source of this sequence is a man aged 40-49 years with glioma. The chain uses TRBV9 and TRBJ1-3, with TRBD1 matching 8 bases. The CDR3 coding sequence is TGTGCCAGCAGCTTACGGACAGGGGGAAACACCATATATTTT. Its protein is CASSLRTGGNTIYF.